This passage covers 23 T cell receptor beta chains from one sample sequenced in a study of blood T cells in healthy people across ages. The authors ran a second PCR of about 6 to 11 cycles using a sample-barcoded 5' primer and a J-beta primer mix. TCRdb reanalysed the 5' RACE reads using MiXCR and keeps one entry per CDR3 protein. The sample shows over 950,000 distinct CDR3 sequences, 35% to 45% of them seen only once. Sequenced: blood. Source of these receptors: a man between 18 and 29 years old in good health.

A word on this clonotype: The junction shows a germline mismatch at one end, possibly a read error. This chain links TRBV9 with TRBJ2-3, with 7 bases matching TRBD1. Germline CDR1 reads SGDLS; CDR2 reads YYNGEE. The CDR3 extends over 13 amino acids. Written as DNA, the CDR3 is TGTGCCGGCAGCGAGGAGACCGGGACAGCAACGTATTTT. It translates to CAGSEETGTATYF.

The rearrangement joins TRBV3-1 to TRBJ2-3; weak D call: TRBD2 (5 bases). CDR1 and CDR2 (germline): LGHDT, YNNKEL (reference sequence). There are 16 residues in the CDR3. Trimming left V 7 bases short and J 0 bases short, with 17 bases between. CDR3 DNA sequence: TGTGCCAGCACCTTCCGGCACCAGCGGAGCACAGATACGCAGTATTTT. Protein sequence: CASTFRHQRSTDTQYF.

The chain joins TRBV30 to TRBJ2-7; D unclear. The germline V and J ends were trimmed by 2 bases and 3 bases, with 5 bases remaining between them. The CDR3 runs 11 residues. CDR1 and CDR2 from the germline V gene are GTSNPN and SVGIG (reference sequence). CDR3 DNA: TGTGCCTGGAGTAACGACTACGAGCAGTACTTC. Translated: CAWSNDYEQYF.

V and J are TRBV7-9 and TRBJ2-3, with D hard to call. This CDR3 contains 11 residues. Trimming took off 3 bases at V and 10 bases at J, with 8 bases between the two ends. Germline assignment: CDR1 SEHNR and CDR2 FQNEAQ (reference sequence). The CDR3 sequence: CASSLGFSQYF. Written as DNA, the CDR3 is TGTGCCAGCAGCTTGGGCTTCTCGCAGTATTTT. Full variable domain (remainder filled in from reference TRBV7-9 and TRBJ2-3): DTGVSQNPRHKITKRGQNVTFRCDPISEHNRLYWYRQTLGQGPEFLTYFQNEAQLEKSRLLSDRFSAERPKGSFSTLEIQRTEQGDSAMYLCASSLGFSQYFGPGTRLTVL.

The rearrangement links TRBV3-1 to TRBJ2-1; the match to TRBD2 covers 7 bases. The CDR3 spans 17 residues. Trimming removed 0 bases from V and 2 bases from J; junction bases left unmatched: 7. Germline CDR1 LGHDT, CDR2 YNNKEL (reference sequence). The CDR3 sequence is CASSQDFAGLAYNEQFF. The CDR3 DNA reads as TGTGCCAGCAGCCAAGATTTTGCAGGACTAGCCTACAATGAGCAGTTCTTC.

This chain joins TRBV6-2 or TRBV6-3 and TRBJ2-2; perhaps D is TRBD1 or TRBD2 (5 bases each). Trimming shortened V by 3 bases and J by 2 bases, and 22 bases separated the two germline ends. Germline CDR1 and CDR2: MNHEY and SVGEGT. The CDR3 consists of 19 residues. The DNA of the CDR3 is TGTGCCAGCAGTTATCTCCCTCCCTCGGGGCAGCTAAACACCGGGGAGCTGTTTTTT. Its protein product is CASSYLPPSGQLNTGELFF.

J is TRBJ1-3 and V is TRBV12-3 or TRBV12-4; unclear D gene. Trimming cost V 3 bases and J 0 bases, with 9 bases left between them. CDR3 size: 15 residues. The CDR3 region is CASSLSAGSGNTIYF. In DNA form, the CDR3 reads TGTGCCAGCAGTTTGTCAGCAGGCTCTGGAAACACCATATATTTT.

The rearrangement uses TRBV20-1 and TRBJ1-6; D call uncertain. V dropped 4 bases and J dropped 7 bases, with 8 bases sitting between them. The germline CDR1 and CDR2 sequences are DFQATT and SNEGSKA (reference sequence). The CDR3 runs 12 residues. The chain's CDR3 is CSANGGNSPLHF. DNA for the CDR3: TGCAGTGCTAACGGTGGAAATTCACCCCTCCACTTT.

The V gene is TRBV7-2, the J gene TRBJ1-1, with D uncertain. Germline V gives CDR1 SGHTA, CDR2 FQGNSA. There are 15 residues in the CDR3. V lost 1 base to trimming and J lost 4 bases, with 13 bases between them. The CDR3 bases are TGTGCCAGCAGCTTAGGAATTACAGAGACCACTGAAGCTTTCTTT. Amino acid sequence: CASSLGITETTEAFF.

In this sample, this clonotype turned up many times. The CDR3 DNA follows: TGTGCCAGCAGTCTCGGGACTAGCGGGGGGAATGAGCAGTTCTTC. Translation: CASSLGTSGGNEQFF. This sequence joins TRBV7-2 and TRBJ2-1; 15 bases agree with TRBD2. The CDR3 has 15 amino acids. The J segment lost 7 bases and the V segment lost 6 bases, leaving 4 bases of the junction unmatched. Germline-derived CDR1 and CDR2 are SGHTA and FQGNSA.

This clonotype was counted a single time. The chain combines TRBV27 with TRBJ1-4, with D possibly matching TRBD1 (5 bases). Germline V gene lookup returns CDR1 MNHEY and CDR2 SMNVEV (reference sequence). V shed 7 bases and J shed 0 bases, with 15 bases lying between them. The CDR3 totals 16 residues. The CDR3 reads CASTGRVGATNEKLFF. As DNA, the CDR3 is TGTGCCAGCACGGGCAGGGTTGGTGCAACTAATGAAAAACTGTTTTTT. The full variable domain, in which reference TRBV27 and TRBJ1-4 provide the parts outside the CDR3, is EAQVTQNPRYLITVTGKKLTVTCSQNMNHEYMSWYRQDPGLGLRQIYYSMNVEVTDKGDVPEGYKVSRKEKRNFPLILESPSPNQTSLYFCASTGRVGATNEKLFFGSGTQLSVL.

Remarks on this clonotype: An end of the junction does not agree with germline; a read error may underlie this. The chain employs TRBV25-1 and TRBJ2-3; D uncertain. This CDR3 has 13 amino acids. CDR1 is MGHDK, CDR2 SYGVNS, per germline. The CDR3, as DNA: TGTGCCGGCAGTGAGTGGAGTCAAGATACGCAGTATTTT. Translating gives CAGSEWSQDTQYF.

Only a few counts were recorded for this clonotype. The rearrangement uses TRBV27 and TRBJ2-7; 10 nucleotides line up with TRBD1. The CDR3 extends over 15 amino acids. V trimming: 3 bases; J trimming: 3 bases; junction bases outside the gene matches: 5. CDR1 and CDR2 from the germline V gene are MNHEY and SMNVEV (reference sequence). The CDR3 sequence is CASSLGTGDGYEQYF. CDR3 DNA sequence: TGTGCCAGCAGTTTGGGGACAGGGGATGGCTACGAGCAGTACTTC.

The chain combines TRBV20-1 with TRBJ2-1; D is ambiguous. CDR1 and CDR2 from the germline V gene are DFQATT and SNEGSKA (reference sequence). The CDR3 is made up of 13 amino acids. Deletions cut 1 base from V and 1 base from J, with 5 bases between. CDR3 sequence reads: CSARAGSYNEQFF. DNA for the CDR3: TGCAGTGCTAGAGCTGGATCCTACAATGAGCAGTTCTTC.

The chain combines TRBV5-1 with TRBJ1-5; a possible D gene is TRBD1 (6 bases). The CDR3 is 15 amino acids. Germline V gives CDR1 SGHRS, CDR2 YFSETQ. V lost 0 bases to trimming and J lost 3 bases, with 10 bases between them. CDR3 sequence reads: CASSLEGGYNQPQHF. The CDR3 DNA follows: TGCGCCAGCAGCTTGGAGGGGGGGTACAATCAGCCCCAGCATTTT.

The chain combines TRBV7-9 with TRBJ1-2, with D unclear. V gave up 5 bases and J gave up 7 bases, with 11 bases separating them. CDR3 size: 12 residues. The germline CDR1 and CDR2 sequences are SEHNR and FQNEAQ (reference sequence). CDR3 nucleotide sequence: TGTGCCAGCAGCCATGAGGAGGGTGGCTACACCTTC. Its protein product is CASSHEEGGYTF.

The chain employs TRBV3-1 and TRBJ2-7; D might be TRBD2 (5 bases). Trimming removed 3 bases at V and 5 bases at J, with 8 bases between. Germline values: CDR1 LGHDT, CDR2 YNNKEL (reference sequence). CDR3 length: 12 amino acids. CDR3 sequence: CASSHRGNEQYF. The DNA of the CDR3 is TGTGCCAGCAGCCATCGGGGAAACGAGCAGTACTTC.

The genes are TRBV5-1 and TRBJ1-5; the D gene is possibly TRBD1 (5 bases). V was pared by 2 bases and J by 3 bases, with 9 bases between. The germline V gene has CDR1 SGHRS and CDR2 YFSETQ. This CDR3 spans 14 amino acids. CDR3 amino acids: CASSFDSVNQPQHF. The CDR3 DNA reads TGCGCCAGCAGCTTTGACAGTGTCAATCAGCCCCAGCATTTT.

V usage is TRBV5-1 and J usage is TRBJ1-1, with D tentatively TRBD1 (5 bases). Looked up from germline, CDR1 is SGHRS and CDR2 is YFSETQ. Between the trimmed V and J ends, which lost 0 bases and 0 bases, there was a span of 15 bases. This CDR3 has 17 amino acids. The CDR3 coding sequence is TGCGCCAGCAGCTTGGAGGGGTATTCTTACGTGAACACTGAAGCTTTCTTT. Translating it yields CASSLEGYSYVNTEAFF.

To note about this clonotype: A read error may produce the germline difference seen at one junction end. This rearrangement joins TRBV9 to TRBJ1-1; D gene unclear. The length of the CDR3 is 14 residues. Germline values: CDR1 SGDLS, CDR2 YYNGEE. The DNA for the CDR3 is TGTGTCAGCAGCGCCGGACCATCGAGCACTGAAGCTTTCTTT. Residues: CVSSAGPSSTEAFF.

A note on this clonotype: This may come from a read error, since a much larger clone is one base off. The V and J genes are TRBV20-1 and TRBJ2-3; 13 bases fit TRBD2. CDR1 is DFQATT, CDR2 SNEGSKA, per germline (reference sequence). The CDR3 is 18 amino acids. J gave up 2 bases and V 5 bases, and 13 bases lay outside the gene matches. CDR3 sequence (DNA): TGCAGTGCTGCCGGCCCCCGGACTAGCGGGAGATACACAGATACGCAGTATTTT. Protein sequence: CSAAGPRTSGRYTDTQYF.

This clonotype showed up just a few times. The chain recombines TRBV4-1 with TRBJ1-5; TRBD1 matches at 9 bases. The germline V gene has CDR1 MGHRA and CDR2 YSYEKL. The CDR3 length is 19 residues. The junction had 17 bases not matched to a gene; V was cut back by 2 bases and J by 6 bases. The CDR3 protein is CASSQSPGQGSLVGQPQHF. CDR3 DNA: TGCGCCAGCAGCCAATCTCCGGGACAGGGAAGTCTGGTTGGTCAGCCCCAGCATTTT.

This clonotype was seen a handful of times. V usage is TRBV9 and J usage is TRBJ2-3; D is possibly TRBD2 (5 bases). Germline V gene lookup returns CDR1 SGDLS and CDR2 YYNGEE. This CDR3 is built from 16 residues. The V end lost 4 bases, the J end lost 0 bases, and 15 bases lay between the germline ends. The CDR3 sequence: CASSPGRGSSTDTQYF. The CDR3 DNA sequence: TGTGCCAGCAGCCCAGGACGCGGGTCTAGCACAGATACGCAGTATTTT.